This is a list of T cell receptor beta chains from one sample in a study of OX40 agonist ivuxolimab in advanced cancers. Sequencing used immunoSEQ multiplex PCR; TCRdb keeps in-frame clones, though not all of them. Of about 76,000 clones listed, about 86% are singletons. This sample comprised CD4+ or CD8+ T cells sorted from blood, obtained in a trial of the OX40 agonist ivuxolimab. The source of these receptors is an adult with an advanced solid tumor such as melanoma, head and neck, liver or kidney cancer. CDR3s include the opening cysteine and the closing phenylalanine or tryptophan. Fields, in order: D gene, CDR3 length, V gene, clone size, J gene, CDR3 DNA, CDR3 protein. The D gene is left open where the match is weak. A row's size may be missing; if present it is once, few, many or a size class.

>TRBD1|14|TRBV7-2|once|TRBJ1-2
TGTGCCAGCAGCGTGGACAGGGGAAACTATGGCTACACCTTC
CASSVDRGNYGYTF
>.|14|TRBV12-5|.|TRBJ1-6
TGTGCTAGTGGTTTCATCCTCTCTAATTCACCCCTCCACTTT
CASGFILSNSPLHF
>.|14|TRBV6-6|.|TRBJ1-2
TGTGCCAGCGCCACCGGGAGAATAAACTATGGCTACACCTTC
CASATGRINYGYTF
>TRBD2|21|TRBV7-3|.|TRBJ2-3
TGTGCCAGCAGCCCAAAAGGGGTGGGACTAGCGGGGTCGTCAGGTAGGGATACGCAGTATTTT
CASSPKGVGLAGSSGRDTQYF
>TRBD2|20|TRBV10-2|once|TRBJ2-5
TGCGCCAGCAGTGAGTCAGGACTAGCGGGGGGAGCAGGTTACCAAGAGACCCAGTACTTC
CASSESGLAGGAGYQETQYF
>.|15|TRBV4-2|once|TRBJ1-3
TGTGCCAGCAGCCGCGACCGGTTTCCTGGAAACACCATATATTTT
CASSRDRFPGNTIYF
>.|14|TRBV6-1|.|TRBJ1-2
TGTGCCAGCAGTGAAGGACAGTCCAACTATGGCTACACCTTC
CASSEGQSNYGYTF
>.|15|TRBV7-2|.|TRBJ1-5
TGTGCCAGCAGCCCGCCAACCGCGCATGGACAGCCCCAGCATTTT
CASSPPTAHGQPQHF
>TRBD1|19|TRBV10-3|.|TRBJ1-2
TGTGCCATCAGTGAGTCGAGTTTCCGACAGGGGGCGGTTAGCTATGGCTACACCTTC
CAISESSFRQGAVSYGYTF
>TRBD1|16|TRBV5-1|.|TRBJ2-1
TGCGCCAGCAGCATCCAGGGGGCCGGTTCCTACAATGAGCAGTTCTTC
CASSIQGAGSYNEQFF
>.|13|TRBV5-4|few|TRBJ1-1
TGTGCCAGCAGTCACCCACAGGGCGGTGAAGCTTTCTTT
CASSHPQGGEAFF
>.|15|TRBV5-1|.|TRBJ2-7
TGCGCCAGCAGCTTTCAGGCAGGGTTAGCCTACGAGCAGTACTTC
CASSFQAGLAYEQYF
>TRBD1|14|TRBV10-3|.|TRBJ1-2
TGTGCCATCAGTGAGTCGACAGGGGACTATGGCTACACCTTC
CAISESTGDYGYTF
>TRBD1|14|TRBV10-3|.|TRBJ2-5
TGTGCCATCAGTGTAGACAGGGGGGGAGAGACCCAGTACTTC
CAISVDRGGETQYF
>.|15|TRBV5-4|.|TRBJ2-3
TGTGCCAGCAGCTTCAGGGGGGCCCCCACAGATACGCAGTATTTT
CASSFRGAPTDTQYF
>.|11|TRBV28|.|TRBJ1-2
TGTGCCAGCAGTCAGGGCCATGGCTACACCTTC
CASSQGHGYTF
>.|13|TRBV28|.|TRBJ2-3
TGTGCCAGCAGGTTTCAGGGCTCAGATACGCAGTATTTT
CASRFQGSDTQYF
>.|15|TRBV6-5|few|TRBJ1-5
TGTGCCAGCAGTAGGAAGGGTTACGGCAATCAGCCCCAGCATTTT
CASSRKGYGNQPQHF
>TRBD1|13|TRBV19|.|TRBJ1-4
TGTGCCAGTACCGGGACAGGATATGAAAAACTGTTTTTT
CASTGTGYEKLFF
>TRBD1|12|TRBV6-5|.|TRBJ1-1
TGTGCCAGCAGTTATTCACAGGGGAGAGCTTTCTTT
CASSYSQGRAFF